This T cell receptor beta chain was obtained from a study of molecular identifiers for immune sequencing clone quantification. Study-level findings and limits: A single cell's spiked Jurkat TCR RNA was reportedly detectable among about a million naive cells. Sizes of highly expanded clones could be underestimated through identical TCRs sharing a barcode.

Naive CD8 library inputs spanned roughly 17,000 to 1,100,000 sorted cells and 10%, 30% or 50% RNA. Remarks on this clonotype: Antigen unknown. Since a much larger clone is just one base distant, this may be a read error.

This CDR3 contains 15 residues. Per germline, CDR1 SGHDN and CDR2 FVKESK. TCRdb reanalysed the PCR reads using MiXCR and keeps one entry per CDR3 protein. This table holds 62,000 or so distinct CDR3 sequences, around a sixth found once. Source material: naive CD8+ T cells from blood, with Jurkat cell RNA spiked in. Subset specified: FACS-sorted CD8+CD4-CCR7+CD45RA+ naive T cells. V gene TRBV14 combines with J gene TRBJ1-2; D gene ambiguous. This clonotype was obtained from a human donor in good health. Some libraries in this study had Jurkat cell RNA spiked in. The CDR3 nucleotides are TGTGCCAGCAGCCCCCGTTTTGGACTTAACCATGGCTACACCTTC. This gives the protein CASSPRFGLNHGYTF.